The present T cell receptor (beta chain) was sequenced within a study of T cells after yellow fever vaccination. This clonotype showed up just a few times. TCRdb ran MiXCR on the 5' RACE reads and lists one entry per CDR3 protein. Here the sample spans about 340,000 distinct CDR3 sequences, around 4.1% being singletons. CDR3 size: 14 residues. V was cut by 6 bases and J by 5 bases, with 19 bases left in between. CDR1 is DFQATT and CDR2 is SNEGSKA in the germline V gene (reference sequence). The clonotype was recovered from a man aged 18 to 29 who received the YFV17D yellow fever vaccine. This chain uses TRBV20-1 with TRBJ1-1; perhaps TRBD1 as D (5 bases). Sequencing was performed on PBMCs, taken 5 days after the yellow fever booster vaccination. The CDR3 here is CSAEPGRGGTEAFF. The CDR3 region has the DNA TGCAGTGCCGAGCCGGGGAGGGGTGGTACTGAAGCTTTCTTT.